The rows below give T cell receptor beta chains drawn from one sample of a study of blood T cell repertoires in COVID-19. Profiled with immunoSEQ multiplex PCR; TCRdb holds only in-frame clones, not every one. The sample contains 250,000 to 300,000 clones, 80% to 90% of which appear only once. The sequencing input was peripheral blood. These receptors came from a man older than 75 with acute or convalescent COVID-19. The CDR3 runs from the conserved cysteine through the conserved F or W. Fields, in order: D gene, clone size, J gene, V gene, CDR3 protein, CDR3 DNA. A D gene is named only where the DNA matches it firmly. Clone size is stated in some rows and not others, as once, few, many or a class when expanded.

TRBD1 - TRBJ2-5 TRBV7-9 CASSRGTASGTQYF TGTGCCAGCAGCAGGGGGACAGCCTCTGGGACCCAGTACTTC
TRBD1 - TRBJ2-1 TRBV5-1 CASSLSGQGVYNEQFF TGCGCCAGCAGCTTGTCCGGACAGGGGGTTTACAATGAGCAGTTCTTC
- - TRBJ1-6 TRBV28 CASSSPGENSPLHF TGTGCCAGCAGTTCTCCAGGGGAAAATTCACCCCTCCACTTT
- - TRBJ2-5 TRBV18 CASSTEQEETQYF TGTGCCAGCTCAACCGAGCAGGAAGAGACCCAGTACTTC
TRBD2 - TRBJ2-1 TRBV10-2 CASRLAGAYEQFF TGCGCCAGCAGACTAGCGGGAGCGTATGAGCAGTTCTTC
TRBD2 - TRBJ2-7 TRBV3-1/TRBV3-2 CASSQDRGRVGEQYF TGTGCCAGCAGCCAAGATCGGGGGAGGGTTGGCGAGCAGTACTTC
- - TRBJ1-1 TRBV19 CASSITKTFNTEAFF TGTGCCAGTAGTATAACTAAAACATTTAACACTGAAGCTTTCTTT
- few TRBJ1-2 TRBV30 CAWSIREDGYTF TGTGCCTGGAGCATCAGGGAGGATGGCTACACCTTC
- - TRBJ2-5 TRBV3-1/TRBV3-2 CASSITSKETQYF TGTGCCAGCAGCATAACTAGTAAGGAGACCCAGTACTTC
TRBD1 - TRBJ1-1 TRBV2 CASTGQGFAEAFF TGTGCCAGCACCGGACAGGGGTTTGCTGAAGCTTTCTTT
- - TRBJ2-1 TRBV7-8 CASSLAEALSSYNEQFF TGTGCCAGCAGCTTAGCGGAGGCCCTGAGCTCCTACAATGAGCAGTTCTTC
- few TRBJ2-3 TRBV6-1 CASSEHGRGLTDTQYF TGTGCCAGCAGTGAACACGGGAGAGGGCTCACAGATACGCAGTATTTT
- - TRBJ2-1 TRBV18 CASSPTAGRSNEQFF TGTGCCAGCTCACCTACGGCGGGAAGGTCCAATGAGCAGTTCTTC
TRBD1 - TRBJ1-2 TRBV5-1 CASSEGTGLVYGYTF TGCGCCAGCAGCGAGGGGACAGGGTTGGTCTATGGCTACACCTTC
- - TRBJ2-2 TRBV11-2 CASSEQGNTGELFF TGTGCCAGCAGCGAACAGGGGAACACCGGGGAGCTGTTTTTT
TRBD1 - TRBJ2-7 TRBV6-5 CASSNRDRNYEQYF TGTGCCAGCAGTAACCGGGACAGAAACTACGAGCAGTACTTC
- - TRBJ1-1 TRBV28 CASSLLGAKNTEAFF TGTGCCAGCAGTTTATTAGGGGCGAAGAACACTGAAGCTTTCTTT
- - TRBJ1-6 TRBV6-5 CASSYSKSVGDSPLHF TGTGCCAGCAGTTACTCGAAGAGTGTTGGAGATTCACCCCTCCACTTT
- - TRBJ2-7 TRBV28 CASRRQGYEQYF TGTGCCAGCAGACGTCAGGGGTACGAGCAGTACTTC
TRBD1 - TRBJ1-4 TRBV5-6 CASSLGGTANEKLFF TGTGCCAGCAGCTTGGGGGGGACAGCTAATGAAAAACTGTTTTTT
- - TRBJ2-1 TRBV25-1 CASSEAGVNEQFF TGTGCCAGCAGTGAAGCAGGGGTCAATGAGCAGTTCTTC
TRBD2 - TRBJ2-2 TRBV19 CASTPSGRGNTGELFF TGTGCCAGTACTCCTAGCGGGAGGGGAAACACCGGGGAGCTGTTTTTT
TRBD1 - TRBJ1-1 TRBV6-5 CASGVGTGSTEAFF TGTGCCAGCGGGGTGGGGACAGGGAGCACTGAAGCTTTCTTT
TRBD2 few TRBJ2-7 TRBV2 CASRAGLAGLSYEQYF TGTGCCAGCAGGGCCGGACTAGCGGGGCTATCCTACGAGCAGTACTTC
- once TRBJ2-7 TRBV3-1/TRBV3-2 CASSPAGGLSYEQYF TGTGCCAGCAGTCCAGCTGGGGGCCTTTCCTACGAGCAGTACTTC
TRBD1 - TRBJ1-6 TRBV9 CASSEPGQGASPLHF TGTGCCAGCAGCGAACCGGGACAGGGTGCTTCACCCCTCCACTTT
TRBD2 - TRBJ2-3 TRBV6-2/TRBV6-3 CASSYEAGVTDTQYF TGTGCCAGCAGTTACGAGGCGGGAGTTACAGATACGCAGTATTTT
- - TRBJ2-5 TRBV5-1 CASSLLGTAGQTQYF TGCGCCAGCAGCTTGCTGGGCACCGCGGGGCAGACCCAGTACTTC
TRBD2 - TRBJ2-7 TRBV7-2 CATQDPASGGSSYEQYF TGTGCCACCCAGGACCCGGCTAGCGGGGGGAGCTCCTACGAGCAGTACTTC
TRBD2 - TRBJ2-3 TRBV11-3 CASSLGGTSGNTDTQYF TGTGCCAGCAGCTTAGGAGGGACTAGCGGGAACACAGATACGCAGTATTTT
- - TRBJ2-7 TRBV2 CASILARGSYEQYF TGTGCCAGCATCTTAGCCCGAGGGAGCTACGAGCAGTACTTC
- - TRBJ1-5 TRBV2 CASSEQGSNQPQHF TGTGCCAGCAGCGAACAGGGCAGCAATCAGCCCCAGCATTTT
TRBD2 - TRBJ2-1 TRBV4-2 CASSQDGTGGSYNEQFF TGTGCCAGCAGCCAAGATGGGACGGGGGGCTCCTACAATGAGCAGTTCTTC
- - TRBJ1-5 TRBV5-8 CASSLARSQPQHF TGTGCCAGCAGCTTGGCCCGGAGTCAGCCCCAGCATTTT
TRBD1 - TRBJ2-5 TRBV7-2 CASSLGDRGLETQYF TGTGCCAGCAGCTTAGGGGACAGGGGTTTAGAGACCCAGTACTTC
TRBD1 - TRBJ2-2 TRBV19 CASSWDRTNTGELFF TGTGCCAGTAGTTGGGACAGGACGAACACCGGGGAGCTGTTTTTT
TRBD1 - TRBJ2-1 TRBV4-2 CASSPRTGGSYNEQFF TGTGCCAGCAGCCCTCGGACAGGGGGTTCCTACAATGAGCAGTTCTTC
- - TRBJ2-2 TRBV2 CASNKGQLNTGELFF TGTGCCAGCAATAAGGGGCAACTGAACACCGGGGAGCTGTTTTTT
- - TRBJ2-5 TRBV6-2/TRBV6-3 CASSYSTSWETQYF TGTGCCAGCAGTTACTCCACTAGCTGGGAGACCCAGTACTTC
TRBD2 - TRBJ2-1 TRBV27 CASSFQRDYNEQFF TGTGCCAGCAGTTTCCAGCGGGATTACAATGAGCAGTTCTTC
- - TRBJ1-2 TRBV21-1 CAKYCGQPNYGYTF TGTGCCAAATACTGCGGACAGCCGAATTATGGCTACACCTTC
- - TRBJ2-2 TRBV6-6 CASRGTASNTGELFF TGTGCCAGTCGCGGGACAGCGTCGAACACCGGGGAGCTGTTTTTT
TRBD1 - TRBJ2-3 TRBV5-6 CASSSYGQGRGRTDTQYF TGTGCCAGCAGCTCTTACGGACAGGGGAGAGGGCGCACAGATACGCAGTATTTT
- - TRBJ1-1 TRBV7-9 CASSLGLGLNTEAFF TGTGCCAGCAGCTTAGGGCTGGGGCTGAACACTGAAGCTTTCTTT
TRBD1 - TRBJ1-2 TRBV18 CASSPGATGQYGYTF TGTGCCAGCTCACCTGGGGCGACAGGGCAGTACGGCTACACCTTC
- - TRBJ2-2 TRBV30 CASAGQPTGELFF TGTGCCTCCGCGGGACAGCCCACCGGGGAGCTGTTTTTT
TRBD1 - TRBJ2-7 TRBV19 CASSPTGAYEQYF TGTGCCAGTAGCCCTACAGGGGCCTACGAGCAGTACTTC
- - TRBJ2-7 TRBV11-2 CASSLDFSLGDEQYF TGTGCCAGCAGCTTAGATTTTTCCCTTGGAGACGAGCAGTACTTC
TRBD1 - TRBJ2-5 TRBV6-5 CASRLQGREETQYF TGTGCCAGCAGACTACAGGGGAGAGAAGAGACCCAGTACTTC
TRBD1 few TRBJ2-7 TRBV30 CAWRGQGDYEQYF TGTGCCTGGAGAGGACAGGGGGACTACGAGCAGTACTTC
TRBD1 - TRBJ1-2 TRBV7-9 CASSLEQGSGGYTF TGTGCCAGCAGCTTAGAACAGGGGTCCGGGGGCTACACCTTC
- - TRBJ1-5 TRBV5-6 CASSLQDQPQHF TGTGCCAGCAGCCTACAGGATCAGCCCCAGCATTTT
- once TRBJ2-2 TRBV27 CASSFQVGELFF TGTGCCAGCAGTTTCCAGGTCGGGGAGCTGTTTTTT
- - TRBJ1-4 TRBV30 CAWKRAPNEKLFF TGTGCCTGGAAGCGGGCCCCTAATGAAAAACTGTTTTTT